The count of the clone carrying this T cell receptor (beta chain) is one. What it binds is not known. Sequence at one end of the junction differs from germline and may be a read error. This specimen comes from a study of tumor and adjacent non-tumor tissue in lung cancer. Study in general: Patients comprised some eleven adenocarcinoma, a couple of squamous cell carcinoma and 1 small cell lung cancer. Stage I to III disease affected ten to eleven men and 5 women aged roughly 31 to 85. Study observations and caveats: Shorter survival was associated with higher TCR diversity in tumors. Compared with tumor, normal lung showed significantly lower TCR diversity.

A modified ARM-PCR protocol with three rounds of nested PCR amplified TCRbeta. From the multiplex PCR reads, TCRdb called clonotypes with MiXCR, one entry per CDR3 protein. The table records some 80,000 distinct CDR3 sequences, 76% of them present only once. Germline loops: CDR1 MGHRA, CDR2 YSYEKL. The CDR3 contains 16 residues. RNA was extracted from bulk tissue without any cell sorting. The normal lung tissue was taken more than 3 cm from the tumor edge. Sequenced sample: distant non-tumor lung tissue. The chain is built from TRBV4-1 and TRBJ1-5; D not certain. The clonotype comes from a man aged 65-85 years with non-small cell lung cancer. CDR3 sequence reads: CPSSQEQTYSNLPQHF. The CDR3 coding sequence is TGCCCCAGCAGCCAAGAGCAGACCTATAGCAATCTGCCCCAGCATTTT.